This TCR beta chain was profiled in a study of T-cell reconstitution after alpha-beta-depleted transplantation in children. This clonotype has at least ten counts. V lost 4 bases and J 2 bases, leaving 10 bases between the germline ends. The germline V gene has CDR1 SGHRS and CDR2 YFSETQ. The CDR3 is 13 amino acids. Preparation of the TCRbeta library involved a method that used unique molecular identifiers. TCRdb redid the calling of the PCR reads with MiXCR, one entry per CDR3 protein. In the table there are about 230,000 distinct CDR3 sequences, approximately 9.7% of which are singletons. The chain carries TRBV5-1 and TRBJ2-7; D is possibly TRBD1 or TRBD2 (5 bases each). Sequencing used PBMCs from the stem cell graft donor, obtained from the stem cell graft. This sequence was found in a human donor who donated a stem cell graft to a child with SCID. CDR3 sequence (DNA): TGCGCCAGCAGCCCGGGACGGACCTACGAGCAGTACTTC. Translation: CASSPGRTYEQYF. The variable domain in full, with the rest retrieved from reference TRBV5-1 and TRBJ2-7, is KAGVTQTPRYLIKTRGQQVTLSCSPISGHRSVSWYQQTPGQGLQFLFEYFSETQRNKGNFPGRFSGRQFSNSRSEMNVSTLELGDSALYLCASSPGRTYEQYFGPGTRLTVT.